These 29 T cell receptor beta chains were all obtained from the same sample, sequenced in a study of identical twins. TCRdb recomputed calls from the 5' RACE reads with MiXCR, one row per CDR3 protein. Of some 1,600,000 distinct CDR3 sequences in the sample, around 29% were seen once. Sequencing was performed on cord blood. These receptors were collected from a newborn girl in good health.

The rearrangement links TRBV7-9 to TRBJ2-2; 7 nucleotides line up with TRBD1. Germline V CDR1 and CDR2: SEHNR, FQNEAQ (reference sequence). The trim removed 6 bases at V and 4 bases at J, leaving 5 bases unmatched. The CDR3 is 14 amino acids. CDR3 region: CASSSRQGTGELFF. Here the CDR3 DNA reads TGTGCCAGCAGTTCCAGACAGGGCACCGGGGAGCTGTTTTTT.

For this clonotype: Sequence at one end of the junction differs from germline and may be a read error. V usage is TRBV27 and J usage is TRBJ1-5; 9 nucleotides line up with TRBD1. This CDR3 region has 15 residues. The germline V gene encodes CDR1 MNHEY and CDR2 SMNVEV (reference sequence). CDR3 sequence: CDSSLGTGSNQPQHF. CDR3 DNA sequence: TGTGACAGCAGTTTAGGGACAGGGAGCAATCAGCCCCAGCATTTT.

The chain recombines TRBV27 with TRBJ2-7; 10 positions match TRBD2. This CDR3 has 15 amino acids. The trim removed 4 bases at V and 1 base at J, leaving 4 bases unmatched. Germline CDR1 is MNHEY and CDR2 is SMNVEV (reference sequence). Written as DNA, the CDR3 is TGTGCCAGCAGTTCGTCACTAGCGGGGTCCTACGAGCAGTACTTC. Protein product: CASSSSLAGSYEQYF.

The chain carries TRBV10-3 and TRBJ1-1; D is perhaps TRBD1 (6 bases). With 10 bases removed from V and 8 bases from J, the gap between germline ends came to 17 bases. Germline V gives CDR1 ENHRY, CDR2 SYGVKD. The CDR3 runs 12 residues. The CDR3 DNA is TGTGCCAGCGCGACGAGGGGACAAGAAGCTTTCTTT. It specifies CASATRGQEAFF.

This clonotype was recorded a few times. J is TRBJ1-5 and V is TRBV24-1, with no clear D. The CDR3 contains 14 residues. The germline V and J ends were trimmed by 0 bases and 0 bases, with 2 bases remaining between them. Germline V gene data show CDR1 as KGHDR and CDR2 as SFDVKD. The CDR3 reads CATSDLHSNQPQHF. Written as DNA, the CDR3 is TGTGCCACCAGTGATTTGCATAGCAATCAGCCCCAGCATTTT.

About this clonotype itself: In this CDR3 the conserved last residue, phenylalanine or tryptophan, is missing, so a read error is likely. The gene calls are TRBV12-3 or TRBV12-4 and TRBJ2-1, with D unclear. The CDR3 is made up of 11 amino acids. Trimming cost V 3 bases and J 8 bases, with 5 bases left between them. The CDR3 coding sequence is TGTGCCAGCAGTTTTGGGGATGAGCAGTTCTTA. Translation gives CASSFGDEQFL.

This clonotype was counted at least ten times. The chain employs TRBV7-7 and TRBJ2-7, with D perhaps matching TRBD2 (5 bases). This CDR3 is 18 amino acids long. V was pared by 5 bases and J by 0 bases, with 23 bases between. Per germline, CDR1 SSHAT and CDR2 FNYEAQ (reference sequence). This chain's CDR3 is CASSRETISSFTSYEQYF. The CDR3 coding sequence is TGTGCCAGCAGCCGCGAGACTATCTCAAGCTTTACCTCCTACGAGCAGTACTTC.

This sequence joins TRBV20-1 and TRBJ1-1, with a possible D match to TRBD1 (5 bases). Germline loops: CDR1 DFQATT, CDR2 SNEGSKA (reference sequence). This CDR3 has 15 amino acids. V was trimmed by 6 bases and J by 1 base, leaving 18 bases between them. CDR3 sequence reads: CSAKREGTGNTEAFF. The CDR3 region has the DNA TGCAGTGCGAAAAGAGAAGGGACGGGGAACACTGAAGCTTTCTTT.

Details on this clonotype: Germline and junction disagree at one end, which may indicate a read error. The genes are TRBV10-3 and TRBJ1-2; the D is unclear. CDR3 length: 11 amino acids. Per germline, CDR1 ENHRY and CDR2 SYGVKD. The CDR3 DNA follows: TGTGCCATCAGGCATCACTATGGCTACATCTTC. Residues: CAIRHHYGYIF.

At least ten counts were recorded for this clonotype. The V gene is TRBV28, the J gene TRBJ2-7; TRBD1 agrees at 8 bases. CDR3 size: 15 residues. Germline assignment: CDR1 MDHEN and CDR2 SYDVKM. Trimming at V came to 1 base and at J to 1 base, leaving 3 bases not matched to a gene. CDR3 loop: CASSLLRDRSYEQYF. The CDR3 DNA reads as TGTGCCAGCAGTTTATTAAGGGACAGGTCCTACGAGCAGTACTTC.

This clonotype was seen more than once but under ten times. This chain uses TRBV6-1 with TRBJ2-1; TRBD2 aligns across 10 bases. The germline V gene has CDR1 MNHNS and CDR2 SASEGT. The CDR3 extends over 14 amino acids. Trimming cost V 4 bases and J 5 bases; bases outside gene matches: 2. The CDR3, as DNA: TGTGCCAGCAGTGCCGGGACTAGCGACAATGAGCAGTTCTTC. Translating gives CASSAGTSDNEQFF.

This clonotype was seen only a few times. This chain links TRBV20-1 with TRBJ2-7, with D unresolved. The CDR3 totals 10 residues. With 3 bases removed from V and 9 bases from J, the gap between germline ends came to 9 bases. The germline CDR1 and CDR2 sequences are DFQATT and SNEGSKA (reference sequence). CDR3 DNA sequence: TGCAGTGCTAGTCGTATTAGGCAGTACTTC. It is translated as CSASRIRQYF.

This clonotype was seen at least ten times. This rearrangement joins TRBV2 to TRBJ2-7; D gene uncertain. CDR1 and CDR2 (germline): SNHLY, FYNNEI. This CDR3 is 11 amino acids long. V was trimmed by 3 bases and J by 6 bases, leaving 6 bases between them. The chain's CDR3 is CASSEGFEQYF. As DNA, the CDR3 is TGTGCCAGCAGTGAGGGCTTCGAGCAGTACTTC.

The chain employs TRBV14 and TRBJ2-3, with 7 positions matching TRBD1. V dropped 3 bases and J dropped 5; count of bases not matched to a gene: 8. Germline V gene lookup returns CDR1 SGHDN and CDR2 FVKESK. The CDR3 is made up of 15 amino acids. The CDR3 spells CASSQPQGVRDTQYF. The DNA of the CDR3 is TGTGCCAGCAGCCAGCCCCAGGGGGTCCGAGATACGCAGTATTTT.

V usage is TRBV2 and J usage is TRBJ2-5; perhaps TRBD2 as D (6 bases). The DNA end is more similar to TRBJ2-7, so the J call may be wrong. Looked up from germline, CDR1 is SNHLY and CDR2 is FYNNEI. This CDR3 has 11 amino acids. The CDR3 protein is CAGGSTPEQYF. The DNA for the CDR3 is TGTGCCGGAGGGTCTACCCCCGAGCAGTACTTC.

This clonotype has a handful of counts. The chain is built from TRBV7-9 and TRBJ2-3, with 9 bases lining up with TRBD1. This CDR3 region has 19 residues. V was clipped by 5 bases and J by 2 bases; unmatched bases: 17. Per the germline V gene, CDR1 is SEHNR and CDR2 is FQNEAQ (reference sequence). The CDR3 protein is CASSPQLSLTGGPTDTQYF. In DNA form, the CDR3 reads TGTGCCAGCAGCCCCCAACTCTCTCTAACAGGGGGCCCCACAGATACGCAGTATTTT.

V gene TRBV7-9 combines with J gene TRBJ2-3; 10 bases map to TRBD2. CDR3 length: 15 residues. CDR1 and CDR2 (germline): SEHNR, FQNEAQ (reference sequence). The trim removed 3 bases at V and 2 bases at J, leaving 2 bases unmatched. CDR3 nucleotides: TGTGCCAGCAGCTTTAGCGGGAGGTACACAGATACGCAGTATTTT. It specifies CASSFSGRYTDTQYF.

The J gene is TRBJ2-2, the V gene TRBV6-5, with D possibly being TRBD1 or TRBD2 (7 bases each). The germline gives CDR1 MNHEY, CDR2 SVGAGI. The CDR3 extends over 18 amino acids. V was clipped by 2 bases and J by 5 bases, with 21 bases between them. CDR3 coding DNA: TGTGCCAGCAGTTACCCTCATATCCGACAGGGAGGGACCGGGGAGCTGTTTTTT. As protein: CASSYPHIRQGGTGELFF.

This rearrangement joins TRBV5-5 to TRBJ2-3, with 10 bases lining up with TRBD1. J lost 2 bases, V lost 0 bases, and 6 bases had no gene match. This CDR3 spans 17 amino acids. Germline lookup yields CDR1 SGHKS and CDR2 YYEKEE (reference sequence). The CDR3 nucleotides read TGTGCCAGCAGCTTGGTGGAGGGACAGGGGAACACAGATACGCAGTATTTT. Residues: CASSLVEGQGNTDTQYF.

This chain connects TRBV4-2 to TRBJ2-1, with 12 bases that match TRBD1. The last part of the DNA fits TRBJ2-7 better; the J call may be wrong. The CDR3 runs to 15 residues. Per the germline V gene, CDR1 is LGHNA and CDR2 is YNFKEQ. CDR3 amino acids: CASSHGDRGQYEQYF. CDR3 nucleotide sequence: TGTGCCAGCAGCCACGGGGACAGGGGGCAATACGAGCAGTACTTC.

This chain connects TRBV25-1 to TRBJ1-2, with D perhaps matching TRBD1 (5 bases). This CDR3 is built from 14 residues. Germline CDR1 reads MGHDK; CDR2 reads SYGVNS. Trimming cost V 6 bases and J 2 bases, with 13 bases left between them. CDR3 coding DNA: TGTGCCAGCAGGGGACTGGCTCCGAACTATGGCTACACCTTC. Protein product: CASRGLAPNYGYTF.

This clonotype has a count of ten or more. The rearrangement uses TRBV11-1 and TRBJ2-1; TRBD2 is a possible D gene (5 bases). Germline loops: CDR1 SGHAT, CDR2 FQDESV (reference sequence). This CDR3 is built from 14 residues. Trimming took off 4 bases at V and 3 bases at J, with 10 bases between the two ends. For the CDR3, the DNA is TGTGCCAGCAGCTCCATCCGGGACTACAATGAGCAGTTCTTC. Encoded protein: CASSSIRDYNEQFF.

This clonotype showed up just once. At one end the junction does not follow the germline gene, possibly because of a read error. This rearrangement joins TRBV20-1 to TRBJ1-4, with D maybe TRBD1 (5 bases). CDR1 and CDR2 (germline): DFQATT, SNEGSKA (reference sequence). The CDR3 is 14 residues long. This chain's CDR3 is CSASLGVIYEKPFF. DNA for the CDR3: TGCAGTGCTAGTTTAGGGGTGATTTACGAAAAACCGTTTTTT.

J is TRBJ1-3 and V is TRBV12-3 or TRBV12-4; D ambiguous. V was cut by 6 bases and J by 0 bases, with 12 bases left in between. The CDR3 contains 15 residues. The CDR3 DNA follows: TGTGCCAGCAGCCGGTTGGGCCCCTCTGGAAACACCATATATTTT. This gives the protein CASSRLGPSGNTIYF.

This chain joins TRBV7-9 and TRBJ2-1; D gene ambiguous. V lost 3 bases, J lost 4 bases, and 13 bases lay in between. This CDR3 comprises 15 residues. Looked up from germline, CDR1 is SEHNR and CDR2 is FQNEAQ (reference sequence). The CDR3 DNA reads TGTGCCAGCAGCTTTAGGGCCTCACCTTACAATGAGCAGTTCTTC. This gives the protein CASSFRASPYNEQFF.

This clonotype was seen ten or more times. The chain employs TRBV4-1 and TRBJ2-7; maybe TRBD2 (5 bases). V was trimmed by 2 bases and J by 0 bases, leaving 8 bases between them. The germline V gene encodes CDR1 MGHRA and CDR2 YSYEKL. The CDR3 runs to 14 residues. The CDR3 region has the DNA TGCGCCAGCAGCCAAAGGACTCACTCCTACGAGCAGTACTTC. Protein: CASSQRTHSYEQYF.

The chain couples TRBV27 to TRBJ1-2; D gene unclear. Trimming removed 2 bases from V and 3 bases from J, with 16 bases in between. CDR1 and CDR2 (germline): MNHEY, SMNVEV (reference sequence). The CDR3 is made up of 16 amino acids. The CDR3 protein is CASSLRGGGKDYGYTF. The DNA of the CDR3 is TGTGCCAGCAGTTTACGGGGTGGTGGGAAGGACTATGGCTACACCTTC.

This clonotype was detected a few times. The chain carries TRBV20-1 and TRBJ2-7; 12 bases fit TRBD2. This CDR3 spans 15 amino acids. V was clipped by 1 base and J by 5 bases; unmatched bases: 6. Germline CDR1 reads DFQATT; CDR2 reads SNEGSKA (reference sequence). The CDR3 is CSARATSGRINEQYF. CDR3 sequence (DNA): TGCAGTGCTAGAGCAACTAGCGGGAGGATCAACGAGCAGTACTTC.

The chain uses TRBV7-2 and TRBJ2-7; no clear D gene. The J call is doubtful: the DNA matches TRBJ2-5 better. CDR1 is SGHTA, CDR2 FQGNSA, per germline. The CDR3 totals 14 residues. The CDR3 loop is CASSLESGQETQYF. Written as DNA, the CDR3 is TGTGCCAGCAGCTTAGAGTCCGGTCAAGAGACCCAGTACTTC.